These 27 T cell receptor beta chains came from one sample sequenced in a study of brain T cells in children with intractable seizures. The data were produced by immunoSEQ multiplex PCR, yet TCRdb's version contains in-frame clones alone and is incomplete. Of fewer than 25,000 clones listed, 85% to 95% were seen once; the top ten hold roughly 6.7%. The sequences come from peripheral blood, collected at surgery. These receptors came from a boy younger than 18 with focal cortical dysplasia and intractable seizures.

The V and J genes are TRBV28 and TRBJ1-3, with a tentative D call TRBD1 (5 bases). The CDR3 length is 11 residues. Trimming stripped 3 bases from V and 10 bases from J, with 7 bases between. The germline V gene encodes CDR1 MDHEN and CDR2 SYDVKM. CDR3 DNA: TGTGCCAGCAGTTTGGGGGAGACCATATATTTT. Residues: CASSLGETIYF.

The chain links TRBV7-3 to TRBJ2-1; 10 positions agree with TRBD1. With V trimmed by 6 bases and J by 5 bases, 7 bases remained unmatched. The germline CDR1 and CDR2 sequences are SGHTA and FQGTGA. This CDR3 contains 15 residues. DNA of the CDR3: TGTGCCAGCAGTCCTCGGGACAGGGGACACAATGAGCAGTTCTTC. Residues: CASSPRDRGHNEQFF.

With respect to this clone: The same CDR3 is also encoded by other DNA sequences in this sample. The genes are TRBV2 and TRBJ1-2, with D possibly TRBD1 on 5 matching bases. V was pared by 10 bases and J by 5 bases, with 17 bases between. The length of the CDR3 is 13 residues. Germline-derived CDR1 and CDR2 are SNHLY and FYNNEI. The CDR3 nucleotides are TGTGCCATCCAGGGCAAATTAATATATGGCTACACCTTC. As protein: CAIQGKLIYGYTF.

The chain is built from TRBV7-8 and TRBJ2-7; 14 bases align to TRBD2. Looked up from germline, CDR1 is SGHVS and CDR2 is FQNEAQ. Unmatched junction bases numbered 15, after V lost 5 bases and J lost 12 bases. The CDR3 spans 16 residues. The CDR3 DNA is TGTGCCAGCAGCCCCGGACTAGCGGGAGGCTCAGAGGAACTGTACGTC. This gives the protein CASSPGLAGGSEELYV.

The chain joins TRBV28 to TRBJ2-2; possibly TRBD1 for D (5 bases). V gave up 2 bases and J gave up 5 bases, with 12 bases separating them. The CDR3 runs to 15 residues. Germline V gene lookup returns CDR1 MDHEN and CDR2 SYDVKM. The CDR3 spells CASSLGSRVTGELFF. In DNA, the CDR3 is TGTGCCAGCAGTTTAGGCTCCAGGGTTACCGGGGAGCTGTTTTTT.

The J gene is TRBJ1-1, the V gene TRBV2; tentatively, D is TRBD1 (6 bases). The V gene's germline CDR1 is SNHLY and CDR2 FYNNEI. V was trimmed by 4 bases and J by 0 bases, leaving 9 bases between them. This CDR3 is built from 14 residues. The DNA for the CDR3 is TGTGCCAGCAGTGGGACAGTCATGAACACTGAAGCTTTCTTT. This sequence encodes CASSGTVMNTEAFF.

The chain joins TRBV6-5 to TRBJ2-2, with TRBD2 identical over 11 bases. This CDR3 comprises 15 residues. Germline loops: CDR1 MNHEY, CDR2 SVGAGI. V was clipped by 2 bases and J by 6 bases; unmatched bases: 2. CDR3 DNA: TGTGCCAGCAGTTACGTGACTAGCGGGGCCGGGGAGCTGTTTTTT. This gives the protein CASSYVTSGAGELFF.

The chain employs TRBV28 and TRBJ1-2, with D tentatively TRBD1 (5 bases). The CDR3 has 14 residues. The V gene's germline CDR1 is MDHEN and CDR2 SYDVKM. V was shortened by 5 bases and J by 3 bases, with 13 bases between the two germline ends. The CDR3 DNA reads as TGTGCCAGCAGTGGATCTGGGGGGGACTATGGCTACACCTTC. Its protein product is CASSGSGGDYGYTF.

V usage is TRBV10-3 and J usage is TRBJ1-1, with D perhaps TRBD1 (5 bases). Trimming removed 6 bases at V and 8 bases at J, with 10 bases between. The length of the CDR3 is 11 residues. Germline CDR1 ENHRY, CDR2 SYGVKD. Written as DNA, the CDR3 is TGTGCCATCAGCCAGGGTACCGAAGCTTTCTTT. Translation gives CAISQGTEAFF.

The chain uses TRBV27 and TRBJ1-6, with D possibly being TRBD1 (5 bases). V shed 0 bases and J shed 10 bases, with 16 bases lying between them. CDR1 is MNHEY and CDR2 is SMNVEV in the germline V gene (reference sequence). This CDR3 contains 16 residues. The CDR3 is CASSLSAVGGVSPLHF. The CDR3 DNA sequence: TGTGCCAGCAGTTTATCGGCCGTCGGGGGTGTCTCACCCCTCCACTTT.

This chain links TRBV7-8 with TRBJ2-5; 7 positions agree with TRBD1. This CDR3 has 15 residues. With V trimmed by 4 bases and J by 2 bases, 7 bases remained unmatched. Germline V gene data show CDR1 as SGHVS and CDR2 as FQNEAQ. The CDR3 bases are TGTGCCAGCAGCTATACGGGACAGCTACAAGAGACCCAGTACTTC. It translates to CASSYTGQLQETQYF.

V and J are TRBV28 and TRBJ2-6, with 8 nucleotides matching TRBD1. Looked up from germline, CDR1 is MDHEN and CDR2 is SYDVKM. The length of the CDR3 is 15 residues. Germline trimming cut 6 bases from V and 2 bases from J; bases unmatched to any gene: 3. CDR3 nucleotide sequence: TGTGCCAGCAGCCTACAGGGGGCTGGGGCCAACGTCCTGACTTTC. Protein: CASSLQGAGANVLTF.

The CDR3 region has the DNA TGTGCCAGCAGTCCAAACGGCGGCCGCACCGGGGAGCTGTTTTTT. Protein sequence: CASSPNGGRTGELFF. The V gene is TRBV21-1, the J gene TRBJ2-2; the table's D call TRBD2 went unverified against the DNA. TRBV21-1 is annotated as a pseudogene. This CDR3 has 15 residues.

The gene calls are TRBV6-2 or TRBV6-3 and TRBJ1-1; D unresolved. This CDR3 is 13 amino acids long. V dropped 0 bases and J dropped 2 bases, with 4 bases sitting between them. Germline V gives CDR1 MNHEY, CDR2 SVGEGT. The CDR3 spells CASSYSDNTEAFF. Here the CDR3 DNA reads TGTGCCAGCAGTTACTCGGACAACACTGAAGCTTTCTTT.

This chain joins TRBV7-3 and TRBJ2-2; 9 nucleotides line up with TRBD2. Germline V gene sequence: CDR1 SGHTA, CDR2 FQGTGA. With 4 bases clipped from V and 3 bases from J, the junction kept 3 bases outside the gene matches. This CDR3 comprises 15 residues. CDR3 sequence reads: CASSSSSGDTGELFF. DNA of the CDR3: TGTGCCAGCAGCTCCTCTAGCGGGGACACCGGGGAGCTGTTTTTT.

CDR3 loop: CASSLRGQGFSGNTIYF. The CDR3 nucleotides read TGTGCCAGCAGTTTAAGGGGACAGGGCTTCTCTGGAAACACCATATATTTT. The chain has TRBV27 and TRBJ1-3; 9 bases map to TRBD1. Trimming at V came to 2 bases and at J to 0 bases, leaving 5 bases not matched to a gene. The germline V gene encodes CDR1 MNHEY and CDR2 SMNVEV (reference sequence). The CDR3 runs to 17 residues.

This clone was seen only a few times. V is TRBV27 and J is TRBJ1-5; D is undetermined. This CDR3 has 16 residues. The ends were cut back, 5 bases at V and 5 bases at J, with 19 bases in the middle. Germline V CDR1 and CDR2: MNHEY, SMNVEV (reference sequence). In nucleotides, the CDR3 is TGTGCCAGCAGTCCCCGCCATCTGGCACTTGATCAGCCCCAGCATTTT. This encodes CASSPRHLALDQPQHF.

This clone was seen only a few times. The DNA of the CDR3 is TGTGCCAGCAGTCGACAGGGAGGTAACCAAGAGACCCAGTACTTC. This sequence encodes CASSRQGGNQETQYF. The chain carries TRBV6-4 and TRBJ2-5, with D perhaps matching TRBD1 (7 bases). Trimming removed 5 bases at V and 0 bases at J, with 13 bases between. This CDR3 is 15 amino acids long. Germline lookup yields CDR1 MRHNA and CDR2 SNTAGT.

The chain links TRBV24-1 to TRBJ2-7, with TRBD2 matching 14 bases. Germline assignment: CDR1 KGHDR and CDR2 SFDVKD. The CDR3 has 16 amino acids. Trimming took 8 bases from V and 3 from J; bases not matched to a gene: 8. CDR3 coding DNA: TGTGCCACCATCTTTTCCGGGACTAGCGGGAGCTACGAGCAGTACGTC. As protein: CATIFSGTSGSYEQYV.

This clone was seen once. The V gene is TRBV11-2, the J gene TRBJ2-5, with TRBD1 as a possible D gene (5 bases). Trimming cost V 5 bases and J 3 bases, with 13 bases left between them. The length of the CDR3 is 14 residues. Germline assignment: CDR1 SGHAT and CDR2 FQNNGV. The CDR3 DNA reads as TGTGCCAGCAGCCCCAAGGGGAAGGAAGAGACCCAGTACTTC. Translating gives CASSPKGKEETQYF.

The chain employs TRBV6-1 and TRBJ2-5; perhaps TRBD1 as D (5 bases). The germline V and J ends were trimmed by 1 base and 3 bases, with 18 bases remaining between them. CDR3 length equals 17 residues. Germline assignment: CDR1 MNHNS and CDR2 SASEGT. The CDR3 reads CASSEEAGYRKKETQYF. The CDR3 DNA is TGTGCCAGCAGTGAAGAGGCAGGGTACCGAAAAAAAGAGACCCAGTACTTC.

V is TRBV3-1 (or the pseudogene TRBV3-2) and J is TRBJ2-7; 10 nucleotides match TRBD1. The junction had 7 bases not matched to a gene; V was cut back by 1 base and J by 4 bases. The germline V gene has CDR1 LGHDT and CDR2 YNNKEL (reference sequence). The CDR3 has 16 residues. In DNA, the CDR3 is TGTGCCAGCAGCCAAGGGCGGGGACAGGGGATGTACGAGCAGTACGTC. Translated, it gives CASSQGRGQGMYEQYV.

V is TRBV4-1 and J is TRBJ2-5; D could derive from TRBD1 or TRBD2 (5 bases each). There are 17 residues in the CDR3. V was clipped by 3 bases and J by 4 bases, with 21 bases between them. Germline lookup yields CDR1 MGHRA and CDR2 YSYEKL. CDR3 region: CASSQGVGIGTRETQYF. Here the CDR3 DNA reads TGCGCCAGCAGCCAGGGCGTTGGGATAGGGACCCGAGAGACCCAGTACTTC.

The rearrangement joins TRBV7-9 to TRBJ1-2; no reliable D call. The germline CDR1 and CDR2 sequences are SEHNR and FQNEAQ (reference sequence). The CDR3 is 14 residues long. V lost 8 bases and J lost 2, with 15 bases in between. The CDR3, as DNA: TGTGCCAGCGGGGAGGGAACTACAAACTATGGCTACACCTTC. This encodes CASGEGTTNYGYTF.

The genes are TRBV4-1 and TRBJ2-5; possibly TRBD1 for D (5 bases). V lost 4 bases and J 2 bases, leaving 14 bases between the germline ends. Germline CDR1 reads MGHRA; CDR2 reads YSYEKL. The CDR3 totals 15 residues. In DNA, the CDR3 is TGCGCCAGCAGCCCAGAGTACACAGGACAAGAGACCCAGTACTTC. Protein sequence: CASSPEYTGQETQYF.

V usage is TRBV5-6 and J usage is TRBJ1-1; the D gene is possibly TRBD1 (6 bases). The CDR3 consists of 14 residues. Trimming cost V 1 base and J 6 bases, with 13 bases left between them. Looked up from germline, CDR1 is SGHDT and CDR2 is YYEEEE. For the CDR3, the DNA is TGTGCCAGCAGCTTGACAGGGAAGCAGCCTGAAGCTTTCTTT. Translating it yields CASSLTGKQPEAFF.

The V call is TRBV6-4, the J call TRBJ2-3, with 10 positions matching TRBD1. In germline, CDR1 is MRHNA, CDR2 SNTAGT. There are 14 residues in the CDR3. The junction had 3 bases not matched to a gene; V was cut back by 5 bases and J by 4 bases. CDR3 protein: CASSPGTGADTQYF. The CDR3 DNA follows: TGTGCCAGCAGTCCCGGGACAGGGGCAGATACGCAGTATTTT.